These T cell receptor beta chains were read from a single sample in a study of beta chain features in type 1 diabetes. TCRdb keeps only in-frame clones here, not all; method: immunoSEQ multiplex PCR. The sample consists of hundreds of thousands of clones, about 17% of them appearing once. The sequencing sample was made of naive CD4+ T cells from blood. The receptor source for this set is a woman aged 18-29 years in good health. The CDR3 runs from the conserved cysteine through the conserved F or W. D genes are given only for firm matches.

D	V	CDR3
TRBD1	TRBV9	CASSASNRGYSTDTQYF
.	TRBV14	CASSPGPQTIRFYEQYF
.	TRBV28	CASSPYRRISSYNEQFF
.	TRBV7-2	CASSLGPGEQYEQYF
TRBD1	TRBV2	CASSDGRGRTDTQYF
.	TRBV7-2	CASSLVSASSETQYF
.	TRBV27	CASSLSRGYGSYEQYF
TRBD2	TRBV4-3	CASSHLTSGGSSYEQYF
.	TRBV9	CASSGDNEKLFF
.	TRBV10-3	CAISEGTREKLFF
.	TRBV7-2	CASSLVSVMNTEAFF
.	TRBV28	CASSLGRSYGYTF
.	TRBV19	CASSIDPLARSRDQPQHF
TRBD2	TRBV5-4	CASSFGGTSVYNEQFF
.	TRBV7-8	CASSTAGPAAAWYF
.	TRBV19	CASRKKTGAYEQYF
.	TRBV29-1	CSVYSLSYEQYF
TRBD1	TRBV9	CASTTGTEVYNEQFF
TRBD2	TRBV28	CASDRELAGREWWTQYF
.	TRBV15	CATRVGRSRNNEKLFF
.	TRBV7-3	CASSRTGTYNEQFF
.	TRBV5-6	CASSLHGEQFF
.	TRBV27	CASSQSRDFLNTGELFF
TRBD1	TRBV5-6	CASSFLGQGEPQHF
TRBD1	TRBV18	CASSRAGTGGGYEQYF
TRBD1	TRBV7-8	CASSLARSQGSRKETQYF
.	TRBV27	CASRAFSGSTDTQYF
TRBD2	TRBV7-2	CASSLGGTSGMNEQFF
TRBD2	TRBV5-1	CASSLLAGDHSYNEQFF
.	TRBV5-6	CASSPYKSSYNEQFF
.	TRBV6-5	CASSRITTSSYEQYF
.	TRBV5-1	CASSLQGKNTEAFF
.	TRBV9	CASSVASGNWQFF
.	TRBV2	CASSIETGGYTF
.	TRBV7-3	CASSLGSYGGELFF
TRBD1	TRBV7-9	CASSNPGQLTDTQYF
TRBD2	TRBV13	CASSLRDYYNEQFF
.	TRBV25-1	CASSGWMNTEAFF